This is a list of T cell receptor beta chains from one sample in a study of cytomegalovirus exposure and HLA in healthy donors. TCRdb's copy holds only in-frame clones and misses some; the assay was immunoSEQ multiplex PCR. The data show about 190,000 clones, around four fifths seen once. Sequenced material: PBMCs. Receptor source: a man aged 50 or older in good health and CMV-seronegative. CDR3s include the opening cysteine and the closing phenylalanine or tryptophan. D genes are given only for firm matches. The size entry is marked missing in some rows and otherwise reads once, few, many or a size class.

j_gene: TRBJ1-1
v_gene: TRBV7-9
d_gene: .
abundance: .
CDR3nt: TGTGCCAGCAGCTTACTGGGGGGTTCGGGGAACACTGAAGCTTTCTTT
CDR3aa: CASSLLGGSGNTEAFF

j_gene: TRBJ2-4
v_gene: TRBV7-9
d_gene: .
abundance: .
CDR3nt: TGTGCCAGCAGCTTAGCAGAGAGGGTGGCCAAAAACATTCAGTACTTC
CDR3aa: CASSLAERVAKNIQYF

j_gene: TRBJ2-1
v_gene: TRBV11-2
d_gene: .
abundance: once
CDR3nt: TGTGCCAGCAGCTTAGAACGGTATAATGAGCAGTTCTTC
CDR3aa: CASSLERYNEQFF

j_gene: TRBJ1-3
v_gene: TRBV9
d_gene: TRBD1
abundance: once
CDR3nt: TGTGCCAGCAGCGTAGTAGGGGGACAGGGGCTGATGTTT
CDR3aa: CASSVVGGQGLMF

j_gene: TRBJ2-2
v_gene: TRBV9
d_gene: TRBD1
abundance: .
CDR3nt: TGTGCCAGCAGCGTAGACAGGGGGTTTACCGGGGAGCTGTTTTTT
CDR3aa: CASSVDRGFTGELFF

j_gene: TRBJ2-3
v_gene: TRBV4-3
d_gene: .
abundance: few
CDR3nt: TGCGCCAGCAGCCACTCACGTACACCTACGCAGTATTTT
CDR3aa: CASSHSRTPTQYF

j_gene: TRBJ2-7
v_gene: TRBV6-4
d_gene: .
abundance: .
CDR3nt: TGTGCCAGCAGTGAGTTAATTCACTCCGAGCAGTACTTC
CDR3aa: CASSELIHSEQYF

j_gene: TRBJ2-7
v_gene: TRBV9
d_gene: .
abundance: .
CDR3nt: TGTGCCAGCAGCCCCCGGACAGGGAGGGACGAGCAGTACTTC
CDR3aa: CASSPRTGRDEQYF

j_gene: TRBJ2-7
v_gene: TRBV28
d_gene: .
abundance: .
CDR3nt: TGTGCCAGCAGTGTTCAGGGCTACGAGCAGTACTTC
CDR3aa: CASSVQGYEQYF

j_gene: TRBJ2-1
v_gene: TRBV10-3
d_gene: .
abundance: .
CDR3nt: TGTGCCATCAGGGGGGACTTTTCCTACAATGAGCAGTTCTTC
CDR3aa: CAIRGDFSYNEQFF

j_gene: TRBJ1-2
v_gene: TRBV5-8
d_gene: TRBD1
abundance: .
CDR3nt: TGTGCCAGCAGCTTGCAACAGGGGGCGTCTGGCTACACCTTC
CDR3aa: CASSLQQGASGYTF

j_gene: TRBJ2-3
v_gene: TRBV5-6
d_gene: TRBD2
abundance: .
CDR3nt: TGTGCCAGCAGCTTTCCGGGGGGGAGCACAGATACGCAGTCTTTT
CDR3aa: CASSFPGGSTDTQSF

j_gene: TRBJ2-3
v_gene: TRBV2
d_gene: .
abundance: .
CDR3nt: TGTGCCAGCAGTCGTAGAGCAGGGGACACAGATACGCAGTATTTT
CDR3aa: CASSRRAGDTDTQYF

j_gene: TRBJ2-5
v_gene: TRBV4-2
d_gene: .
abundance: .
CDR3nt: TGTGCCAGCAGCCCTTATAGCGGAAAAGAGACCCAGTACTTC
CDR3aa: CASSPYSGKETQYF

j_gene: TRBJ1-1
v_gene: TRBV7-9
d_gene: .
abundance: .
CDR3nt: TGTGCCAGCAGCTTAATCCAACAGGGTGACACTGAAGCTTTCTTT
CDR3aa: CASSLIQQGDTEAFF

j_gene: TRBJ2-4
v_gene: TRBV4-2
d_gene: .
abundance: .
CDR3nt: TGTGCCAGCAGCCAAGATTCCAGGGCCAAAAACATTCAGTACTTC
CDR3aa: CASSQDSRAKNIQYF

j_gene: TRBJ1-2
v_gene: TRBV5-1
d_gene: TRBD1
abundance: .
CDR3nt: TGCGCCAGCAGCTTGGGACAGGGTCGGTATGGCTACACCTTC
CDR3aa: CASSLGQGRYGYTF

j_gene: TRBJ2-1
v_gene: TRBV6-6
d_gene: .
abundance: .
CDR3nt: TGTGCCAGCAGTTACTTATACAATGAGCAGTTCTTC
CDR3aa: CASSYLYNEQFF

j_gene: TRBJ2-2
v_gene: TRBV11-2
d_gene: TRBD2
abundance: .
CDR3nt: TGTGCCAGCAGCCTGGGACTAGCCAACACCGGGGAGCTGTTTTTT
CDR3aa: CASSLGLANTGELFF

j_gene: TRBJ2-7
v_gene: TRBV5-1
d_gene: TRBD2
abundance: .
CDR3nt: TGCGCCAGCAGCCGAGGACTAGACTCCTACGAGCAGTACTTC
CDR3aa: CASSRGLDSYEQYF

j_gene: TRBJ2-3
v_gene: TRBV7-2
d_gene: TRBD2
abundance: .
CDR3nt: TGTGCCAGCAGCACGGGACTAGCGGGGGGGACAGATACGCAGTATTTT
CDR3aa: CASSTGLAGGTDTQYF

j_gene: TRBJ2-1
v_gene: TRBV5-6
d_gene: .
abundance: .
CDR3nt: TGTGCCAGCAGCTTGGACCGGTACAATGAGCAGTTCTTC
CDR3aa: CASSLDRYNEQFF

j_gene: TRBJ2-3
v_gene: TRBV5-4
d_gene: TRBD1
abundance: .
CDR3nt: TGTGCCAGCAGCTTCCGGCAGGGGGACACAGATACGCAGTATTTT
CDR3aa: CASSFRQGDTDTQYF

j_gene: TRBJ2-1
v_gene: TRBV6-1
d_gene: .
abundance: .
CDR3nt: TGTGCCAGCAGTGAAGGGGACTTTCGCGATGAGCAGTTCTTC
CDR3aa: CASSEGDFRDEQFF

j_gene: TRBJ1-5
v_gene: TRBV7-8
d_gene: .
abundance: .
CDR3nt: TGTGCCAGCAGCCCTAGACGAGATTTTAGCAATCAGCCCCAGCATTTT
CDR3aa: CASSPRRDFSNQPQHF

j_gene: TRBJ1-5
v_gene: TRBV28
d_gene: .
abundance: .
CDR3nt: TGTGCCAGCAGACCGACGGACGGACTCAATCAGCCCCAGCATTTT
CDR3aa: CASRPTDGLNQPQHF

j_gene: TRBJ1-1
v_gene: TRBV7-3
d_gene: .
abundance: .
CDR3nt: TGTGCCAGCAGCCGGGGACAGAACACTGAAGCTTTCTTT
CDR3aa: CASSRGQNTEAFF

j_gene: TRBJ2-7
v_gene: TRBV19
d_gene: TRBD1
abundance: once
CDR3nt: TGTGCCAGTAGTTTTGGACAGGGGTCCTCCTACGAGCAGTACTTC
CDR3aa: CASSFGQGSSYEQYF

j_gene: TRBJ1-2
v_gene: TRBV28
d_gene: .
abundance: .
CDR3nt: TGTGCCAGCAGTTTATTCCCAGGTTCCGGCTACACCTTC
CDR3aa: CASSLFPGSGYTF

j_gene: TRBJ2-5
v_gene: TRBV7-3
d_gene: TRBD2
abundance: .
CDR3nt: TGTGCCAGCTCCCCAAGCCCGGCGGGAGGGCAAGAGACCCAGTACTTC
CDR3aa: CASSPSPAGGQETQYF

j_gene: TRBJ2-3
v_gene: TRBV5-1
d_gene: TRBD2
abundance: .
CDR3nt: TGCGCCAGCAGCTCTCGGGCTAGCGGGGGGGTCACAGATACGCAGTATTTT
CDR3aa: CASSSRASGGVTDTQYF

j_gene: TRBJ2-3
v_gene: TRBV5-1
d_gene: .
abundance: once
CDR3nt: TGCGCCAGCAGCTTGTCGAGCACAGATACGCAGTATTTT
CDR3aa: CASSLSSTDTQYF

j_gene: TRBJ1-2
v_gene: TRBV4-1
d_gene: .
abundance: .
CDR3nt: TGCGCCAGCAGCCAACGGACGGGAGGCTACACCTTC
CDR3aa: CASSQRTGGYTF

j_gene: TRBJ2-7
v_gene: TRBV19
d_gene: .
abundance: few
CDR3nt: TGTGCCAGTAGTGTGGACAAGGGGCGAAACGAGCAGTACTTC
CDR3aa: CASSVDKGRNEQYF

j_gene: TRBJ2-7
v_gene: TRBV27
d_gene: .
abundance: .
CDR3nt: TGTGCCAGTCACAATTGTGACAAGTCCTACGAGCAGTACTTC
CDR3aa: CASHNCDKSYEQYF

j_gene: TRBJ1-1
v_gene: TRBV5-1
d_gene: .
abundance: .
CDR3nt: TGCGCCAGCAGCTTGGAGGCAGGGTACACTGAAGCTTTCTTT
CDR3aa: CASSLEAGYTEAFF

j_gene: TRBJ2-2
v_gene: TRBV19
d_gene: TRBD1
abundance: .
CDR3nt: TGTGCCAGTAGTACTATAAGACAGGGGGCCGAGCTGTTTTTT
CDR3aa: CASSTIRQGAELFF

j_gene: TRBJ1-2
v_gene: TRBV7-9
d_gene: TRBD1
abundance: .
CDR3nt: TGTGCCAGCAGCCGCATCACAGGGGGCACTAACTATGGCTACACCTTC
CDR3aa: CASSRITGGTNYGYTF

j_gene: TRBJ2-2
v_gene: TRBV9
d_gene: .
abundance: once
CDR3nt: TGTGCCAGCAGCGTTAGGGGTAACGGGGAGCTGTTTTTT
CDR3aa: CASSVRGNGELFF

j_gene: TRBJ1-5
v_gene: TRBV5-8
d_gene: .
abundance: .
CDR3nt: TGTGCCAGCAGCTTACGCAGGGGTAGCAATCAGCCCCAGCATTTT
CDR3aa: CASSLRRGSNQPQHF

j_gene: TRBJ2-3
v_gene: TRBV19
d_gene: TRBD2
abundance: .
CDR3nt: TGTGCCAGTAGGCCTAGCGGGGACCACACAGATACGCAGTATTTT
CDR3aa: CASRPSGDHTDTQYF

j_gene: TRBJ1-2
v_gene: TRBV5-4
d_gene: TRBD1
abundance: .
CDR3nt: TGTGCCAGCAGGCAACAGGGGGTGAACTATGGCTACACCTTC
CDR3aa: CASRQQGVNYGYTF

j_gene: TRBJ2-7
v_gene: TRBV18
d_gene: .
abundance: .
CDR3nt: TGTGCCAGCTCACCAGGTGGGCCCACCTACGAGCAGTACTTC
CDR3aa: CASSPGGPTYEQYF

j_gene: TRBJ1-3
v_gene: TRBV9
d_gene: TRBD1
abundance: .
CDR3nt: TGTGCCAGCAGCCCAACCGGGACAGCCGGAAACACCATATATTTT
CDR3aa: CASSPTGTAGNTIYF

j_gene: TRBJ2-7
v_gene: TRBV7-9
d_gene: TRBD1
abundance: .
CDR3nt: TGTGCCAGCAGGGTACAGGGGTTAAGCGACGAGCAGTACTTC
CDR3aa: CASRVQGLSDEQYF

j_gene: TRBJ1-2
v_gene: TRBV18
d_gene: .
abundance: .
CDR3nt: TGTGCCAGCTCACCACCGAGCAGGGATGGTGGCTACACCTTC
CDR3aa: CASSPPSRDGGYTF

j_gene: TRBJ2-7
v_gene: TRBV19
d_gene: TRBD1
abundance: once
CDR3nt: TGTGCCAGTAGTAACACAGGGGAGCCCCCTTACGAGCAGTACTTC
CDR3aa: CASSNTGEPPYEQYF

j_gene: TRBJ2-1
v_gene: TRBV6-6
d_gene: TRBD2
abundance: once
CDR3nt: TGTGCCAGCAGTTACTCGAAGCTGGGCGGGGGCAATGAGCAGTTCTTC
CDR3aa: CASSYSKLGGGNEQFF

j_gene: TRBJ2-7
v_gene: TRBV6-5
d_gene: TRBD2
abundance: once
CDR3nt: TGTGCCAGCAAAAGCGGGAGCTACGAGCAGTACTTC
CDR3aa: CASKSGSYEQYF

j_gene: TRBJ2-7
v_gene: TRBV18
d_gene: TRBD1
abundance: .
CDR3nt: TGTGCCAGCTCACTCAGCACAGGGGATTGGAACTTC
CDR3aa: CASSLSTGDWNF

j_gene: TRBJ1-2
v_gene: TRBV5-1
d_gene: .
abundance: .
CDR3nt: TGCGCCAGCAGCTCTACGGGGGGAATTGAAGGCTACACCTTC
CDR3aa: CASSSTGGIEGYTF

j_gene: TRBJ1-1
v_gene: TRBV29-1
d_gene: .
abundance: .
CDR3nt: TGCAGCGTTACAGGGAATCCTGAAGCTTTCTTT
CDR3aa: CSVTGNPEAFF

j_gene: TRBJ2-5
v_gene: TRBV7-7
d_gene: .
abundance: .
CDR3nt: TGTGCTAGCAGCTTCGGGCAGGGAGGAGGAGAGACCCAGTACTTC
CDR3aa: CASSFGQGGGETQYF

j_gene: TRBJ1-6
v_gene: TRBV1
d_gene: .
abundance: .
CDR3nt: TGCACCAGCAGCCAAGTTGGTGGCCCGCCGGGTTCACCCCTCCACTTT
CDR3aa: CTSSQVGGPPGSPLHF

j_gene: TRBJ2-7
v_gene: TRBV5-3
d_gene: .
abundance: .
CDR3nt: TGTGCCAGAAGCAGCACAGGGTCAAGCTCCTACGAGCAGTACTTC
CDR3aa: CARSSTGSSSYEQYF